This T cell receptor (beta chain) is from a study of shared clonotypes between healthy human individuals. Trimming removed 6 bases from V and 4 bases from J, with 19 bases in between. Germline lookup yields CDR1 SEHNR and CDR2 FQNEAQ (reference sequence). This CDR3 has 16 amino acids. Profiled with immunoSEQ multiplex PCR; TCRdb holds only in-frame clones, not every one. In the table there are about 1.4 million clones, more than 95% of which are singletons. Input material: naive CD4+ T cells sorted from blood. The subset: CD45RA+ positively selected. The TCR originated in a young man in good health. This chain connects TRBV7-9 to TRBJ2-1, with a possible D match to TRBD2 (6 bases). This chain's CDR3 is CASSPAGGLGYNEQFF. CDR3 coding DNA: TGTGCCAGCAGTCCTGCCGGGGGACTGGGGTACAATGAGCAGTTCTTC.